Following are 4 T cell receptor beta chains from one sample sequenced in a study of cytomegalovirus exposure and HLA in healthy donors. Primers: 60 Vbeta forward and 13 Jbeta reverse. The protocol was immunoSEQ multiplex PCR, while the TCRdb copy is restricted to in-frame clones and leaves out a portion. The sample holds around 120,000 clones, about 74% seen once. Sequences were obtained from PBMCs. The receptors here all came from a woman in her thirties or forties in good health and CMV-seropositive.

The J gene is TRBJ1-1, the V gene TRBV5-6; a weak D match, TRBD1 (5 bases). The V gene lost 5 bases and the J gene lost 1 base, with 12 bases spanning the gap. The CDR3 has 14 residues. CDR1 and CDR2 from the germline V gene are SGHDT and YYEEEE. The CDR3 sequence is CASSSGGANTEAFF. DNA for the CDR3: TGTGCCAGCAGTTCCGGAGGGGCGAACACTGAAGCTTTCTTT.

The chain joins TRBV7-3 to TRBJ1-3; no clear D. V was pared by 8 bases and J by 3 bases, with 11 bases between. The CDR3 totals 13 residues. Germline CDR1 is SGHTA and CDR2 is FQGTGA. CDR3 sequence: CASSPGVGNTIYF. CDR3 DNA: TGTGCCAGCTCCCCCGGGGTTGGAAACACCATATATTTT.

V gene TRBV7-3 combines with J gene TRBJ2-5; 7 bases are shared with TRBD1. V lost 4 bases, J lost 2 bases, and 7 bases stayed unmatched. CDR1 SGHTA and CDR2 FQGTGA come from the germline V gene. This CDR3 comprises 15 residues. In nucleotides, the CDR3 is TGTGCCAGCAGCTCTAATTGGGACAGACAAGAGACCCAGTACTTC. It translates to CASSSNWDRQETQYF.

This chain uses TRBV5-4 with TRBJ1-2; D uncertain. V lost 4 bases, J lost 1 base, and 8 bases lay in between. The CDR3 runs 13 residues. Germline assignment: CDR1 SGHNT and CDR2 YYREEE (reference sequence). The CDR3 DNA sequence: TGTGCCAGCAGCGCCCGGGGTAACTATGGCTACACCTTC. Its translation: CASSARGNYGYTF.